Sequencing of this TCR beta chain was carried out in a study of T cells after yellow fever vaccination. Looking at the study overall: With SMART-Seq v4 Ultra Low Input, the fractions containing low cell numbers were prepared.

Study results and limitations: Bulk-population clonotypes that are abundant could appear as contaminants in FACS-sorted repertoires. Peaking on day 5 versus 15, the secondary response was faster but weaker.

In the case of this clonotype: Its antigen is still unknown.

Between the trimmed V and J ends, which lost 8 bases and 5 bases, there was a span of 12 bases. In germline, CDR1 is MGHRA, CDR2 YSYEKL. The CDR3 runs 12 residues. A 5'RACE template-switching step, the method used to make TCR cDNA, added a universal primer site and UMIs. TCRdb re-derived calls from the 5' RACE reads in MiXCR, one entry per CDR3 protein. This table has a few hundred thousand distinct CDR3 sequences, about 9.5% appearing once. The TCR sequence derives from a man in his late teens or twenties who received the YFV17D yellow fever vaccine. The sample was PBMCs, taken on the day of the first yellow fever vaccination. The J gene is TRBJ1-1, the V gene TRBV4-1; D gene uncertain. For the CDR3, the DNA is TGCGCCAGCGCTATAATGGGGACTGAAGCTTTCTTT. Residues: CASAIMGTEAFF.